This T cell receptor (beta chain) is drawn from a study of blood T cell repertoires in COVID-19. In the study overall: Italy, Spain and the United States were the sources of the convalescent and acute COVID-19 samples. The cDNA or gDNA used as material had been derived from T cells, B-cell-depleted T cells, or PBMCs.

In Seattle, patients joined the study during active infection and were tracked longitudinally. Per the authors' pipeline: Amplification from reference gene primers served as the basis for estimated nucleated cell counts. Data came from immunoSEQ multiplex PCR; TCRdb stores just in-frame clones and leaves some out. The V and J calls and the clone size are those of that table, but D and trimming were determined from the DNA. The sample carries over 150,000 clones, about 88% recorded once. With 6 bases removed from V and 4 bases from J, the gap between germline ends came to 10 bases. Germline V gene sequence: CDR1 MDHEN, CDR2 SYDVKM. CDR3 length equals 13 residues.

The material sequenced was peripheral blood. The sequence was obtained from a man aged 50 or older with COVID-19, enrolled during active disease. This sequence joins TRBV28 and TRBJ2-4; weak D call: TRBD2 (5 bases). DNA of the CDR3: TGTGCCAGCAGCGGGGAAGGGAAAAACATTCAGTACTTC. This encodes CASSGEGKNIQYF.